These T cell receptor beta chains were read from a single sample in a study of a mutant IDH1 vaccine in newly diagnosed glioma. Data came from immunoSEQ multiplex PCR; TCRdb stores just in-frame clones and leaves some out. The table shows about 130,000 clones, with around 80% occurring only once. No antigens are known for them. The material was PBMCs, obtained from a glioma patient whose treatment included an IDH1 peptide vaccine. The source of these receptors is a man in his forties with glioma. The CDR3 runs from the conserved cysteine through the conserved F or W. The order of the fields is V gene, J gene, clone size, D gene, CDR3 protein, CDR3 DNA. The D gene is left open where the match is weak. A clone size is listed for some rows: how often the clone was seen (once, few, many), or a class if it is expanded.

v_gene: TRBV5-1
j_gene: TRBJ1-5
abundance: few
d_gene: NA
CDR3aa: CASSQGDNSNQPQHF
CDR3nt: TGCGCCAGCAGCCAGGGTGATAATAGCAATCAGCCCCAGCATTTT

v_gene: TRBV11-2
j_gene: TRBJ1-6
abundance: NA
d_gene: NA
CDR3aa: CASSLDFTGNSPLHF
CDR3nt: TGTGCCAGCAGCTTAGATTTTACAGGGAATTCACCCCTCCACTTT

v_gene: TRBV15
j_gene: TRBJ2-3
abundance: NA
d_gene: TRBD2
CDR3aa: CATSELREGATDTQYF
CDR3nt: TGTGCCACCAGCGAACTCAGGGAGGGAGCCACAGATACGCAGTATTTT

v_gene: TRBV7-8
j_gene: TRBJ2-5
abundance: few
d_gene: NA
CDR3aa: CASSLAFRRDPSETQYF
CDR3nt: TGTGCCAGCAGCTTAGCGTTCCGCCGGGACCCGTCCGAGACCCAGTACTTC

v_gene: TRBV7-9
j_gene: TRBJ1-1
abundance: NA
d_gene: TRBD1
CDR3aa: CASSVWDSTTEAFF
CDR3nt: TGTGCCAGCAGCGTCTGGGACAGTACCACTGAAGCTTTCTTT

v_gene: TRBV19
j_gene: TRBJ1-4
abundance: few
d_gene: NA
CDR3aa: CASSIRGALGEKLFF
CDR3nt: TGTGCCAGTAGTATAAGAGGGGCCTTGGGCGAAAAACTGTTTTTT

v_gene: TRBV5-4
j_gene: TRBJ2-1
abundance: NA
d_gene: NA
CDR3aa: CASSLESRGPRNEQFF
CDR3nt: TGTGCCAGCAGCTTGGAGTCCAGGGGTCCTAGGAATGAGCAGTTCTTC

v_gene: TRBV19
j_gene: TRBJ2-7
abundance: NA
d_gene: TRBD1
CDR3aa: CASSIIQGAYEQYF
CDR3nt: TGTGCCAGTAGTATAATACAGGGGGCCTACGAGCAGTACTTC

v_gene: TRBV9
j_gene: TRBJ2-5
abundance: NA
d_gene: NA
CDR3aa: CASSVGGNVYQETQYF
CDR3nt: TGTGCCAGCAGCGTAGGCGGGAACGTGTACCAAGAGACCCAGTACTTC

v_gene: TRBV5-1
j_gene: TRBJ2-7
abundance: NA
d_gene: NA
CDR3aa: CASSSRALSYEQYF
CDR3nt: TGCGCCAGCAGCTCCCGGGCCCTATCCTACGAGCAGTACTTC

v_gene: TRBV27
j_gene: TRBJ1-2
abundance: many
d_gene: TRBD1
CDR3aa: CASSLSPIGGFHGYTF
CDR3nt: TGTGCCAGCAGTTTATCGCCGATAGGGGGCTTCCATGGCTACACCTTC

v_gene: TRBV7-7
j_gene: TRBJ2-1
abundance: NA
d_gene: TRBD1
CDR3aa: CASSEGRWDRAVF
CDR3nt: TGTGCTAGCAGCGAGGGGAGGTGGGACAGGGCTGTCTTC

v_gene: TRBV28
j_gene: TRBJ2-7
abundance: NA
d_gene: NA
CDR3aa: CASSLGEIYSYEQYF
CDR3nt: TGTGCCAGCAGTTTGGGGGAGATCTATTCCTACGAGCAGTACTTC

v_gene: TRBV2
j_gene: TRBJ2-5
abundance: NA
d_gene: NA
CDR3aa: CASTKLPTGYQETQYF
CDR3nt: TGTGCCAGCACTAAACTTCCGACGGGGTACCAAGAGACCCAGTACTTC

v_gene: TRBV10-3
j_gene: TRBJ1-6
abundance: NA
d_gene: TRBD1
CDR3aa: CAIRTGTGASPLHF
CDR3nt: TGTGCCATCAGGACCGGGACAGGGGCTTCACCCCTCCACTTT

v_gene: TRBV15
j_gene: TRBJ2-7
abundance: NA
d_gene: NA
CDR3aa: CATSSQRDEQYF
CDR3nt: TGTGCCACCAGCAGCCAAAGGGACGAGCAGTACTTC

v_gene: TRBV18
j_gene: TRBJ2-7
abundance: NA
d_gene: NA
CDR3aa: CASSPLDSNYEQYF
CDR3nt: TGTGCCAGCTCACCACTTGATAGCAACTACGAGCAGTACTTC

v_gene: TRBV18
j_gene: TRBJ1-2
abundance: NA
d_gene: NA
CDR3aa: CASSQGSGYGYTF
CDR3nt: TGTGCCAGCTCACAGGGGTCCGGCTATGGCTACACCTTC

v_gene: TRBV9
j_gene: TRBJ2-7
abundance: NA
d_gene: NA
CDR3aa: CASSVGGPGSSYEQYF
CDR3nt: TGTGCCAGCAGCGTAGGTGGGCCGGGGAGCTCCTACGAGCAGTACTTC

v_gene: TRBV20-1
j_gene: TRBJ1-1
abundance: NA
d_gene: NA
CDR3aa: CSASSRTEAFF
CDR3nt: TGCAGTGCCTCTAGCCGGACTGAAGCTTTCTTT

v_gene: TRBV5-1
j_gene: TRBJ2-5
abundance: NA
d_gene: NA
CDR3aa: CASSQDGALQETQYF
CDR3nt: TGCGCCAGCAGCCAGGACGGGGCCCTTCAAGAGACCCAGTACTTC

v_gene: TRBV7-9
j_gene: TRBJ1-2
abundance: NA
d_gene: NA
CDR3aa: CASSLQGFENYGYTF
CDR3nt: TGTGCCAGCAGCTTACAGGGTTTCGAAAACTATGGCTACACCTTC

v_gene: TRBV4-3
j_gene: TRBJ2-2
abundance: NA
d_gene: NA
CDR3aa: CASSQDGRGTGELFF
CDR3nt: TGCGCCAGCAGCCAAGATGGTAGGGGCACCGGGGAGCTGTTTTTT

v_gene: TRBV28
j_gene: TRBJ2-3
abundance: NA
d_gene: NA
CDR3aa: CASSLGSSFPGTQYF
CDR3nt: TGTGCCAGCAGTTTAGGGTCTAGCTTTCCGGGTACGCAGTATTTT

v_gene: TRBV7-9
j_gene: TRBJ1-1
abundance: NA
d_gene: NA
CDR3aa: CASSYSFDTEAFF
CDR3nt: TGTGCCAGCAGCTACTCGTTTGACACTGAAGCTTTCTTT

v_gene: TRBV4-3
j_gene: TRBJ1-2
abundance: NA
d_gene: NA
CDR3aa: CASSQGAGGTYGYTF
CDR3nt: TGCGCCAGCAGCCAAGGCGCCGGGGGAACCTATGGCTACACCTTC

v_gene: TRBV25-1
j_gene: TRBJ1-1
abundance: NA
d_gene: TRBD1
CDR3aa: CASSAGTGNTEAFF
CDR3nt: TGTGCCAGCAGTGCCGGGACAGGGAACACTGAAGCTTTCTTT

v_gene: TRBV29-1
j_gene: TRBJ2-1
abundance: NA
d_gene: NA
CDR3aa: CSADVLNEQFF
CDR3nt: TGCAGCGCTGACGTGCTCAATGAGCAGTTCTTC

v_gene: TRBV15
j_gene: TRBJ2-7
abundance: NA
d_gene: TRBD1
CDR3aa: CATSKRFGTGAYEQYF
CDR3nt: TGTGCCACCAGCAAAAGATTCGGGACAGGAGCCTACGAGCAGTACTTC

v_gene: TRBV12-5
j_gene: TRBJ1-1
abundance: NA
d_gene: TRBD1
CDR3aa: CASGQGQGAGTEAFF
CDR3nt: TGTGCTAGTGGCCAAGGACAGGGGGCGGGTACTGAAGCTTTCTTT

v_gene: TRBV4-3
j_gene: TRBJ2-5
abundance: once
d_gene: TRBD1
CDR3aa: CASSPRGHPQETQYF
CDR3nt: TGCGCCAGCAGCCCCAGGGGGCACCCCCAAGAGACCCAGTACTTC

v_gene: TRBV28
j_gene: TRBJ2-7
abundance: NA
d_gene: NA
CDR3aa: CASSGGVTYEQYF
CDR3nt: TGTGCCAGCAGTGGAGGAGTGACCTACGAGCAGTACTTC

v_gene: TRBV28
j_gene: TRBJ2-7
abundance: once
d_gene: TRBD2
CDR3aa: CASSQLAASYEQYF
CDR3nt: TGTGCCAGCAGTCAACTAGCGGCCTCCTACGAGCAGTACTTC

v_gene: TRBV5-8
j_gene: TRBJ2-2
abundance: NA
d_gene: NA
CDR3aa: CASSFETSNTGELFF
CDR3nt: TGTGCCAGCAGCTTCGAGACATCGAACACCGGGGAGCTGTTTTTT

v_gene: TRBV4-3
j_gene: TRBJ2-5
abundance: once
d_gene: NA
CDR3aa: CASSQWGAEETQYF
CDR3nt: TGCGCCAGCAGCCAATGGGGAGCGGAAGAGACCCAGTACTTC

v_gene: TRBV9
j_gene: TRBJ2-3
abundance: NA
d_gene: NA
CDR3aa: CASSVGSTDTQYF
CDR3nt: TGTGCCAGCAGCGTAGGTAGCACAGATACGCAGTATTTT

v_gene: TRBV18
j_gene: TRBJ2-7
abundance: once
d_gene: TRBD1
CDR3aa: CASSRTGTGTYEQYF
CDR3nt: TGTGCCAGCTCACGGACGGGGACAGGGACCTACGAGCAGTACTTC

v_gene: TRBV4-3
j_gene: TRBJ2-1
abundance: NA
d_gene: NA
CDR3aa: CASSLYYNEQFF
CDR3nt: TGCGCCAGCAGCCTCTACTACAATGAGCAGTTCTTC

v_gene: TRBV10-3
j_gene: TRBJ2-7
abundance: few
d_gene: NA
CDR3aa: CAISESSYEQYF
CDR3nt: TGTGCCATCAGTGAGTCGTCCTACGAGCAGTACTTC

v_gene: TRBV19
j_gene: TRBJ2-7
abundance: NA
d_gene: NA
CDR3aa: CASSMNTGYEQYF
CDR3nt: TGTGCCAGTAGTATGAATACTGGATACGAGCAGTACTTC

v_gene: TRBV18
j_gene: TRBJ1-5
abundance: NA
d_gene: NA
CDR3aa: CASSGSYNQPQHF
CDR3nt: TGTGCCAGCTCCGGGAGTTACAATCAGCCCCAGCATTTT

v_gene: TRBV14
j_gene: TRBJ2-1
abundance: NA
d_gene: NA
CDR3aa: CASSQVETVSGEQFF
CDR3nt: TGTGCCAGCAGCCAAGTAGAGACAGTATCGGGTGAGCAGTTCTTC

v_gene: TRBV9
j_gene: TRBJ2-3
abundance: NA
d_gene: TRBD2
CDR3aa: CASRGTSGADTQYF
CDR3nt: TGTGCCAGCAGGGGGACTAGCGGAGCAGATACGCAGTATTTT

v_gene: TRBV6-5
j_gene: TRBJ2-1
abundance: NA
d_gene: NA
CDR3aa: CASSWSNEQFF
CDR3nt: TGTGCCAGCAGTTGGAGCAATGAGCAGTTCTTC

v_gene: TRBV30
j_gene: TRBJ1-1
abundance: few
d_gene: NA
CDR3aa: CAWRVGNTEAFF
CDR3nt: TGTGCCTGGAGAGTCGGTAACACTGAAGCTTTCTTT

v_gene: TRBV4-3
j_gene: TRBJ2-5
abundance: NA
d_gene: TRBD1
CDR3aa: CASSQDGTGTWQTQYF
CDR3nt: TGCGCCAGCAGCCAAGATGGGACAGGGACCTGGCAGACCCAGTACTTC

v_gene: TRBV19
j_gene: TRBJ2-5
abundance: once
d_gene: TRBD2
CDR3aa: CASTRTSGGFQETQYF
CDR3nt: TGTGCCAGTACCAGGACTAGCGGGGGGTTCCAAGAGACCCAGTACTTC

v_gene: TRBV7-2
j_gene: TRBJ1-2
abundance: NA
d_gene: TRBD1
CDR3aa: CASSRDRGGAGYTF
CDR3nt: TGTGCCAGCAGCCGCGACAGGGGAGGAGCCGGCTACACCTTC

v_gene: TRBV5-6
j_gene: TRBJ2-1
abundance: NA
d_gene: NA
CDR3aa: CASSLSPDWGSYNEQFF
CDR3nt: TGTGCCAGCAGTCTGTCGCCGGACTGGGGCTCCTACAATGAGCAGTTCTTC

v_gene: TRBV30
j_gene: TRBJ1-1
abundance: few
d_gene: NA
CDR3aa: CAWSTWGGANYTEAFF
CDR3nt: TGTGCCTGGAGCACCTGGGGGGGGGCGAATTACACTGAAGCTTTCTTT

v_gene: TRBV5-1
j_gene: TRBJ1-2
abundance: NA
d_gene: TRBD1
CDR3aa: CASRRDSYGYTF
CDR3nt: TGCGCCAGCAGGAGGGACAGCTATGGCTACACCTTC

v_gene: TRBV6-6
j_gene: TRBJ1-1
abundance: NA
d_gene: TRBD1
CDR3aa: CASRLTGGAGAFF
CDR3nt: TGTGCCAGCAGACTCACAGGGGGCGCAGGAGCTTTCTTT

v_gene: TRBV6-1
j_gene: TRBJ2-7
abundance: once
d_gene: NA
CDR3aa: CASSFGPAYEQYF
CDR3nt: TGTGCCAGCAGTTTCGGACCTGCCTACGAGCAGTACTTC

v_gene: TRBV18
j_gene: TRBJ1-1
abundance: few
d_gene: NA
CDR3aa: CASSPRDVGGGMNTEAFF
CDR3nt: TGTGCCAGCTCACCAAGGGATGTTGGTGGCGGGATGAACACTGAAGCTTTCTTT

v_gene: TRBV7-2
j_gene: TRBJ1-2
abundance: NA
d_gene: NA
CDR3aa: CASSYRTDTNYGYTF
CDR3nt: TGTGCCAGCAGCTATCGGACAGACACAAACTATGGCTACACCTTC